The entry below gives a single TCR beta chain sequence along with its context. What antigen it recognizes has not been identified. Per-base quality was not reported, and no clone a single base away is much larger than it. Collaborating institutions collected whole blood in K2EDTA tubes following their own protocols. For TCRbeta analysis, collaborators shipped samples in one of three forms: frozen whole blood, isolated PBMCs, or DNA extracted from either of those sample types. The data originate from a study of blood T cell repertoires in COVID-19 (dated by TCRdb to about 2020). Some background on the complete study: Samples covering the acute and convalescent phases of COVID-19 were provided by collaborators in the United States, Italy and Spain. The material from the prospective study consisted of cDNA or gDNA derived from T cells, B-cell-depleted T cells, or PBMCs. Deeply sampled blood TCRbeta repertoires from subjects exposed to, actively infected with, or recovered from COVID-19 were included in the dataset. The repertoires were released in a freely available public database intended as a resource for research on the immune response to SARS-CoV-2. The samples were drawn from two sources: the first 160 participants of the ongoing ImmuneRACE study, and 1,000 to 1,500 subjects contributed by 6 global collaborators. The sample metadata nearly always contained a de-identified subject ID, COVID-19 status, age in years and sex. HLA class I and class II types, where available, came from metadata supplied by the sample provider rather than from assay-based typing.

The paper as a whole reports these results and caveats: The quantity of clinical and demographic metadata differed by source and by participant and was supplied without curation.

TCRbeta CDR3 regions were amplified from genomic DNA by means of the immunoSEQ Assay, a bias-controlled multiplex PCR. In the paper's pipeline: Within the assay, amplification of reference gene primers was used to estimate how many nucleated cells each sample contained. Sequence reads were collapsed and filtered to measure the absolute abundance of every unique TCRbeta CDR3 rearrangement. Productive Simpson clonality was computed per sample as the square root of Simpson's diversity index over productive rearrangements. Imported from immuneACCESS, the table was reduced by TCRdb to in-frame sequences with V and J called. These copies leave out some clones; in studies compared against another copy, an unresolved V gene accounts for under half, and the cause of the remainder is not known. V, J and clone size are those of that table, while D and trimming were read from the DNA. This sample comprises about 150,000 clones, 80% to 90% of them detected only once. The ten largest clones take up under 3.5% of the sample.

The sample comprised peripheral blood. The origin of this receptor is a man in his 70s with acute or convalescent COVID-19.

Here the CDR3 is given as CASTPDVGSTYEQYF. At the DNA level, the sequence is TGCGCCAGCACCCCGGACGTAGGGAGCACCTACGAGCAGTACTTC. The chain is made from TRBV5-1 and TRBJ2-7; tentative D gene TRBD2, with 5 bases matching. The CDR3 holds 15 amino acids from the cysteine to the phenylalanine. The only DNA kept is the CDR3, 45 bases in frame from the first base. A distance of 18 bases separates the germline ends of V and J, which lose 6 bases and 2 bases respectively. Per the germline V gene, SGHRS is the CDR1 and YFSETQ is the CDR2.